This TCR beta chain was retrieved from a study of blood T cell repertoires in COVID-19 (dated by TCRdb to 2020 to 2022). Regarding the complete study: Samples covering the acute and convalescent phases of COVID-19 were provided by collaborators in the United States, Italy and Spain. Deeply sampled blood TCRbeta repertoires from subjects exposed to, actively infected with, or recovered from COVID-19 were included in the dataset. Samples were obtained from the ongoing ImmuneRACE study (first 160 participants) and from 950 to 1,500 subjects provided by 6 global collaborators. Where available, HLA class I and class II types were obtained from metadata supplied by the sample provider rather than from assay-based typing. Sample metadata almost always included a de-identified subject ID, COVID-19 status, age in years and sex. The material from the prospective study consisted of cDNA or gDNA derived from T cells, B-cell-depleted T cells, or PBMCs. The repertoires were made available in a free public database intended to serve as a resource for research on the immune response to SARS-CoV-2.

The CDR3 spans 18 residues, from the cysteine through the phenylalanine. Only the CDR3 DNA stays, 54 bases, in frame from base 1. V is pared back by 4 bases and J by 0 bases, with 18 bases lying between the germline termini. CDR1 MNHEY and CDR2 SVGEGT are derived from the germline V gene. TCRbeta CDR3 regions were amplified from genomic DNA by means of the immunoSEQ Assay, a bias-controlled multiplex PCR. On the authors' methods: Nucleated cell counts per sample were estimated from amplification of reference gene primers within the assay. Sequence reads were collapsed and filtered to measure the absolute abundance of every unique TCRbeta CDR3 rearrangement. For each sample, productive Simpson clonality was calculated by taking the square root of Simpson's diversity index across productive rearrangements. This is the immuneACCESS table as TCRdb keeps it, with only in-frame sequences that have V and J called. A part of the clones is gone; compared with another copy, unresolved V genes explain less than half, and the rest is unexplained. V and J calls and clone size follow that table, whereas D and trimming were derived from the DNA. The table for this sample lists more than 200,000 clones; about 85% of them were counted only once. The top ten clones comprise 10% of the sample.

One collaborating source in Seattle enrolled patients during active infection and followed them longitudinally through the course of disease. Whole blood was collected in K2EDTA tubes by collaborating institutions according to the institutions' own protocols. Collaborator samples were shipped for TCRbeta analysis as frozen whole blood, isolated PBMCs, or DNA extracted from either sample type. Study-wide findings and limitations: The amount of clinical and demographic metadata varied by source and participant and was provided uncurated.

A note on this clone: What antigen it recognizes has not been identified. There are no base qualities to consult, and no much larger clone falls within one base.

The sequence is built from TRBV6-2 or TRBV6-3 and TRBJ2-2, with TRBD1 tentatively as D gene (6 bases match). Sequences were obtained from peripheral blood. The source is a woman aged 80 or over with COVID-19, enrolled during active disease. For the CDR3, the sequence is CASSLRDILPTNTGELFF. In nucleotide form, the sequence is TGTGCCAGCAGTTTAAGGGACATCCTCCCTACGAACACCGGGGAGCTGTTTTTT.